Listed below are T cell receptor beta chains from one sample, sequenced in a study of radiotherapy plus CTLA-4 blockade in lung cancer. Repertoires were generated with immunoSEQ multiplex PCR, while TCRdb's copy carries only in-frame clones and drops some. The profile shows approximately 52,000 clones, 77% of them singletons. The sequencing here drew on peripheral blood, taken from a patient treated with radiotherapy plus ipilimumab. Receptor source: a human donor with non-small cell lung cancer whose response to radiotherapy plus ipilimumab could not be evaluated. CDR3s include the opening cysteine and the closing phenylalanine or tryptophan. D genes are given only for firm matches. Size values are once, few and many counts, or a class for expanded clones, and some rows have none.

TRBJ2-3	15	TRBV4-3	-	TRBD2	CASSRSGGAGDTQYF	TGCGCCAGCAGCCGTAGCGGGGGGGCCGGAGATACGCAGTATTTT
TRBJ2-7	12	TRBV6-6	few	-	CASISGGYEQYF	TGTGCCAGCATCTCAGGTGGGTACGAGCAGTACTTC
TRBJ2-7	16	TRBV5-1	-	TRBD2	CASSPLAGVNSYEQYF	TGCGCCAGCAGCCCACTGGCGGGAGTAAACTCCTACGAGCAGTACTTC
TRBJ2-3	16	TRBV7-8	-	TRBD1	CASSRGTGHSTDTQYF	TGTGCCAGCAGCCGAGGGACAGGACATTCCACAGATACGCAGTATTTT
TRBJ1-5	15	TRBV6-6	-	-	CASSYGPADYQPQHF	TGTGCCAGCAGTTACGGCCCGGCGGACTATCAGCCCCAGCATTTT
TRBJ1-3	13	TRBV19	medium-sized	-	CATTVGGGNTIYF	TGTGCCACCACGGTGGGGGGAGGAAACACCATATATTTT
TRBJ2-7	13	TRBV7-7	-	-	CASSLADSLEQYF	TGTGCTAGCAGCTTAGCGGACAGTTTGGAGCAGTACTTC
TRBJ1-1	14	TRBV2	-	TRBD1	CASNGQGSTTEAFF	TGTGCCAGCAACGGACAGGGATCGACCACTGAAGCTTTCTTT
TRBJ1-2	14	TRBV9	-	TRBD1	CASSGVEGAYGYTF	TGTGCCAGCAGCGGAGTTGAGGGGGCGTATGGCTACACCTTC
TRBJ2-3	16	TRBV18	-	TRBD2	CASSKLASGNTDTQYF	TGTGCCAGCTCAAAACTAGCTAGCGGGAACACAGATACGCAGTATTTT
TRBJ2-5	14	TRBV7-2	-	-	CASSLGLAGETQYF	TGTGCCAGCAGCTTAGGGCTGGCGGGGGAGACCCAGTACTTC
TRBJ2-1	11	TRBV2	-	TRBD1	CASRDRDEQFF	TGTGCCAGCAGAGACAGGGATGAGCAGTTCTTC
TRBJ2-1	13	TRBV6-5	-	TRBD2	CASRRTSGRMQFF	TGTGCCAGCAGGAGGACTAGCGGGAGGATGCAGTTCTTC
TRBJ2-1	18	TRBV5-1	-	TRBD2	CASSLDSGGARTYNEQFF	TGCGCCAGCAGCTTAGATAGCGGGGGGGCGCGGACCTACAATGAGCAGTTCTTC
TRBJ2-7	15	TRBV5-1	once	-	CASGYYGTSPYEQYF	TGCGCCAGCGGATATTACGGGACTTCACCCTACGAGCAGTACTTC
TRBJ1-6	15	TRBV4-2	-	-	CASSQDVLGNSPLHF	TGTGCCAGCAGCCAAGATGTCCTTGGCAATTCACCCCTCCACTTT
TRBJ2-1	16	TRBV5-6	-	TRBD1	CASSLAGTGGHNEQFF	TGTGCCAGCAGCTTGGCCGGGACAGGGGGCCACAATGAGCAGTTCTTC
TRBJ2-3	17	TRBV7-2	-	TRBD2	CASSLWGAGGRGDTQYF	TGTGCCAGCAGCTTATGGGGGGCGGGAGGACGTGGAGATACGCAGTATTTT
TRBJ1-4	13	TRBV19	medium-sized	-	CASARTANEKLFF	TGTGCCAGTGCCCGGACAGCTAATGAAAAACTGTTTTTT
TRBJ1-4	15	TRBV14	-	-	CASSPGTMWNEKLFF	TGTGCCAGCAGCCCCGGGACTATGTGGAATGAAAAACTGTTTTTT
TRBJ2-2	16	TRBV27	-	-	CASSQTEQINTGELFF	TGTGCCAGCAGTCAAACGGAACAGATCAACACCGGGGAGCTGTTTTTT
TRBJ2-5	15	TRBV11-2	-	TRBD2	CASSLAGLAGHRQYF	TGTGCCAGCAGCTTAGCGGGACTAGCGGGTCATCGGCAGTACTTC
TRBJ1-5	15	TRBV2	-	-	CASSEFGGEGQPQHF	TGTGCCAGCAGTGAGTTCGGGGGAGAAGGACAGCCCCAGCATTTT
TRBJ1-2	15	TRBV6-5	-	TRBD1	CASSSSGQGSYGYTF	TGTGCCAGCAGTTCCAGCGGACAGGGGAGCTATGGCTACACCTTC
TRBJ2-2	13	TRBV4-3	-	-	CASSPRGKGELFF	TGCGCCAGCAGCCCCAGGGGAAAAGGGGAGCTGTTTTTT
TRBJ1-4	14	TRBV7-2	-	-	CASRMGAEGEKLFF	TGTGCCAGCAGGATGGGGGCCGAGGGAGAAAAACTGTTTTTT
TRBJ1-1	13	TRBV4-1	-	-	CASSQTMRERAFF	TGCGCCAGCAGCCAGACCATGAGGGAGAGAGCTTTCTTT
TRBJ1-2	15	TRBV11-3	once	TRBD1	CASSYPGGSTEGYTF	TGTGCCAGCAGCTACCCAGGGGGGTCGACAGAGGGCTACACCTTC
TRBJ2-7	12	TRBV4-1	-	-	CASSPSQNEQYF	TGCGCCAGCAGCCCTAGTCAGAACGAGCAGTACTTC
TRBJ1-1	15	TRBV4-2	-	-	CASSQAGSKNTEAFF	TGTGCCAGCAGCCAAGCAGGGTCCAAAAACACTGAAGCTTTCTTT
TRBJ1-1	16	TRBV5-1	-	TRBD1	CASSLATGQGNTEAFF	TGCGCCAGCAGCTTGGCCACGGGACAGGGAAACACTGAAGCTTTCTTT
TRBJ1-1	14	TRBV6-5	-	TRBD1	CASSFRGRDTEAFF	TGTGCCAGCAGCTTCAGGGGGCGGGACACTGAAGCTTTCTTT
TRBJ2-7	14	TRBV7-9	-	-	CASSFGQGTYEQYF	TGTGCCAGCAGCTTTGGGCAGGGGACCTACGAGCAGTACTTC
TRBJ2-7	11	TRBV19	medium-sized	TRBD2	CASSMGGSQYF	TGTGCCAGTAGTATGGGAGGGAGCCAGTACTTC
TRBJ2-7	12	TRBV28	-	TRBD1	CAAERGRDEQYF	TGTGCCGCCGAGAGGGGGCGCGACGAGCAGTACTTC
TRBJ2-1	19	TRBV7-9	few	TRBD1	CASSPYGQGSRIPYNEQFF	TGTGCCAGCAGCCCCTACGGACAGGGGAGTAGAATCCCCTACAATGAGCAGTTCTTC
TRBJ1-1	13	TRBV5-8	-	TRBD1	CASSSRQGLEAFF	TGTGCCAGCAGCTCACGACAGGGTCTCGAAGCTTTCTTT
TRBJ2-7	14	TRBV6-5	-	-	CASSPVTGTHEQYF	TGTGCCAGCAGTCCAGTTACAGGGACCCACGAGCAGTACTTC
TRBJ1-2	16	TRBV6-6	-	-	CASSYEASRALDGYTF	TGTGCCAGCAGTTACGAGGCTTCCAGGGCTTTAGATGGCTACACCTTC
TRBJ2-3	18	TRBV7-9	-	TRBD2	CASSLAPGLAGGTDTQYF	TGTGCCAGCAGCTTAGCACCCGGACTAGCGGGAGGTACAGATACGCAGTATTTT
TRBJ1-2	14	TRBV4-3	-	-	CASSQDRGFYGYTF	TGCGCCAGCAGCCAAGATCGCGGGTTCTATGGCTACACCTTC
TRBJ2-1	16	TRBV7-9	-	TRBD2	CASIPPGTSSYNEQFF	TGTGCCAGCATCCCACCCGGGACTAGCTCCTACAATGAGCAGTTCTTC
TRBJ1-1	11	TRBV30	few	-	CYLAAGTEAFF	TGTTATCTGGCAGCGGGGACTGAAGCTTTCTTT
TRBJ1-4	16	TRBV9	-	TRBD1	CASSVASYRGLEKLFF	TGTGCCAGCAGCGTAGCTTCGTACAGGGGGCTTGAAAAACTGTTTTTT
TRBJ2-1	15	TRBV7-3	-	TRBD2	CASNLEVAGVNEQFF	TGTGCCAGCAATCTAGAGGTAGCGGGAGTCAATGAGCAGTTCTTC
TRBJ2-5	11	TRBV6-1	-	-	CASNAGETQYF	TGTGCCAGCAACGCAGGGGAGACCCAGTACTTC
TRBJ2-3	15	TRBV6-1	-	TRBD2	CASSQDSGNADTQYF	TGTGCCAGCAGTCAGGATAGCGGGAACGCAGATACGCAGTATTTT
TRBJ2-1	14	TRBV6-6	-	TRBD2	CASTARGTYNEQFF	TGTGCCAGCACAGCGCGGGGGACCTACAATGAGCAGTTCTTC
TRBJ2-2	15	TRBV5-1	-	TRBD2	CASSMTSGSTGELFF	TGCGCCAGCAGCATGACTAGCGGAAGTACCGGGGAGCTGTTTTTT
TRBJ2-7	14	TRBV28	-	TRBD1	CASGPTGETYEQYF	TGTGCCAGCGGACCGACAGGGGAAACCTACGAGCAGTACTTC